The present T cell receptor (beta chain) was sequenced within a study of cytomegalovirus exposure and HLA in healthy donors. Regarding the study as a whole: A link between a missense DCLRE1C variant and TCR beta V- and J-gene trimming emerged from a later analysis. Later analysis suggested links between common viral pathogens and several top significant clusters. Productive status was seen about 90% or about 30% of the time for most TCR beta V segments in an earlier analysis.

For this clone: Its specificity is unknown.

Primers included in the PCR were 60 Vbeta and 13 Jbeta primers. The assay was immunoSEQ multiplex PCR, and TCRdb's table has in-frame clones only and misses some. The data contain 100,000 or so clones, 74% of them singletons. Germline CDR1 KGHSH, CDR2 LQKENI. The CDR3 consists of 15 residues. Trimming shortened V by 1 base and J by 4 bases, and 13 bases separated the two germline ends. The receptor was isolated from a man aged 45-65 years in good health and CMV-seropositive. The specimen was PBMCs. V is TRBV18 and J is TRBJ1-2; D perhaps matches TRBD1 (6 bases). In DNA form, the CDR3 reads TGTGCCAGCTCACCACAGGCCAGGGGAAGCTATGGCTACACCTTC. It yields the protein CASSPQARGSYGYTF.